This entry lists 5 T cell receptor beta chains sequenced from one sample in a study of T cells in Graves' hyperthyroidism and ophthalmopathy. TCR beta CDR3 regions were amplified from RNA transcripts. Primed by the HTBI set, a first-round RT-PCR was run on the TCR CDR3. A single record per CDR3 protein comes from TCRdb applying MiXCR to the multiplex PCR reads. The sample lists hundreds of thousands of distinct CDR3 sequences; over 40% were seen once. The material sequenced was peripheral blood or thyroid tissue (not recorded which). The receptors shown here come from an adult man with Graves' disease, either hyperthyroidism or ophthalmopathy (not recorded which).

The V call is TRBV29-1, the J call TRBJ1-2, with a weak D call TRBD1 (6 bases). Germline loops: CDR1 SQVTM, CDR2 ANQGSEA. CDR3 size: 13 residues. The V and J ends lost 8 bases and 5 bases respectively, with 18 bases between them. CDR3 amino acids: CSSYSIQGYGYTF. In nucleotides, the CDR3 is TGCAGCAGTTACTCGATACAGGGTTATGGCTACACCTTC. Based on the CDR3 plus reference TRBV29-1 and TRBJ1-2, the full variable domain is SAVISQKPSRDICQRGTSLTIQCQVDSQVTMMFWYRQQPGQSLTLIATANQGSEATYESGFVIDKFPISRPNLTFSTLTVSNMSPEDSSIYLCSSYSIQGYGYTFGSGTRLTVV.

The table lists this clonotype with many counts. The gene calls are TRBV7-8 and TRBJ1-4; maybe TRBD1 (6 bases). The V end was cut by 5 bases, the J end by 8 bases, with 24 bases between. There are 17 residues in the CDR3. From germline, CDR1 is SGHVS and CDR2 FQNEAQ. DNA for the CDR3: TGTGCCAGCAGCCAAGATCGGATCAGGTCCCAGGGGGAAAAACTGTTTTTT. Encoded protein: CASSQDRIRSQGEKLFF.

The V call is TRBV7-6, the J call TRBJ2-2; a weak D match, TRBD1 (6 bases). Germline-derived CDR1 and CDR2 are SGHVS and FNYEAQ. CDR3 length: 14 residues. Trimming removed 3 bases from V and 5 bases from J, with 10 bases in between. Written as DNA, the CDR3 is TGTGCCAGCAGCTTCACAGGGTATACCGGGGAGCTGTTTTTT. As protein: CASSFTGYTGELFF.

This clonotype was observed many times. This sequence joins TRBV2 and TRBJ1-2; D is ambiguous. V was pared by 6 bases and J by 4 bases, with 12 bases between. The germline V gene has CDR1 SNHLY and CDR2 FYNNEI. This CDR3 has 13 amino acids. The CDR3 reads CASRPGSSYGYTF. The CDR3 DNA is TGTGCCAGCAGGCCTGGGAGCAGCTATGGCTACACCTTC.

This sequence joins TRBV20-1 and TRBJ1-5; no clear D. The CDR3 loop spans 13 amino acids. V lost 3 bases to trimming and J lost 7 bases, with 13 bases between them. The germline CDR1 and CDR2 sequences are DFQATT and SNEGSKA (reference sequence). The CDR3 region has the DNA TGCAGTGCTAGTGCCGACTTGAAACAGCCCCAGCATTTT. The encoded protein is CSASADLKQPQHF.